This note documents a single T cell receptor beta chain sequence. Its target is not known. This entry comes from a study of T cells after yellow fever vaccination. Study as a whole: Preparing low-cell-number fractions relied on SMART-Seq v4 Ultra Low Input.

Points from the study as a whole: The secondary T-cell response peaked on day 5, not day 15, but was weaker. Most clones from primary vaccination resurfaced after the booster (96% CD4, over 85% CD8).

5'RACE template switching produced TCR cDNA carrying a universal primer site and UMIs. Each CDR3 protein gets one entry after TCRdb re-called the 5' RACE reads with MiXCR. The sample lists 500,000 to 650,000 distinct CDR3 sequences, roughly a sixth seen once, with around 16% in the top ten. In germline, CDR1 is ENHRY, CDR2 SYGVKD. This CDR3 comprises 13 residues. The ends were cut back, 6 bases at V and 0 bases at J, with 6 bases in the middle. The chain carries TRBV10-3 and TRBJ1-5; D is unclear. Here the sequenced sample was PBMCs, taken less than 6 days after the first yellow fever vaccination. The source is a young man who received the YFV17D yellow fever vaccine. CDR3 region: CAISDYSNQPQHF. The CDR3 coding sequence is TGTGCCATCAGCGATTATAGCAATCAGCCCCAGCATTTT.